These 2 T cell receptor beta chains came from one sample sequenced in a study of regulatory T cells in long-lasting Graves disease (dated by TCRdb to 2020 to 2022). Receptor libraries were prepared by multiplex PCR. The sequencing machine was an Illumina HiSeq 4000. CDR3 regions were amplified by Arm-PCR with iRepertoire HTBI primers to construct TCR beta libraries. The public reads were run again by TCRdb, first through fastp at Q25 and then through MiXCR, and only productive beta chains were kept. Entries that share a CDR3 protein sequence are merged under the most common genes and DNA. This sample gives around 470,000 distinct CDR3 sequences in total; 14% of them show up just once. The top ten constitute roughly a sixth of the sample. In the paper's terms, the time point label means: newly diagnosed GD, antithyroid drugs for less than 3 months. For both TCR sequencing and RNA sequencing, RNA was extracted from PBMCs in TRIzol.

These data are also associated with another study on T cells in Graves' hyperthyroidism and ophthalmopathy.

This sample comprised peripheral blood mononuclear cells (PBMCs), obtained at new diagnosis, from a patient treated with antithyroid drugs. Source of these receptors: a woman between 45 and 60 years old with Graves disease. Donor details come from another sample of the same person, matched by shared clones.

For the CDR3, the DNA is TGTGCCAGCAGGAACCTGGGACTAGCGAGAATGGGGCAAGAGACCCAGTACTTC. Its translation is CASRNLGLARMGQETQYF. The V and J genes are TRBV6-1 and TRBJ2-5; 10 bases fit TRBD2. The trim removed 6 bases at V and 2 bases at J, leaving 15 bases unmatched. This CDR3 region has 18 residues. Per germline, CDR1 MNHNS and CDR2 SASEGT.

There are many counts of this clonotype. V usage is TRBV9 and J usage is TRBJ2-5; perhaps TRBD2 as D (6 bases). The CDR3 spans 15 residues. Trimming took off 0 bases at V and 6 bases at J, with 15 bases between the two ends. Germline V gives CDR1 SGDLS, CDR2 YYNGEE. The CDR3 reads CASSVGTNAGQTQYF. The CDR3 DNA reads as TGTGCCAGCAGCGTAGGAACCAACGCGGGACAGACCCAGTACTTC.